This TCR beta chain was found in a study of radiotherapy plus CTLA-4 blockade in lung cancer. Across the study: Objective response rate was about 18%; disease control rate, 25% to 35%.

Libraries were prepared by immunoSEQ multiplex PCR; TCRdb keeps only in-frame clonotypes and omits some of them. The data show 85,000 to 90,000 clones, around 72% seen once. Germline V gene sequence: CDR1 LGHNA, CDR2 YSLEER. CDR3 length: 15 amino acids. The V and J ends lost 0 bases and 4 bases respectively, with 13 bases between them. A note on this clone: What it binds is not known.

Study findings and constraints: Among reported predictors of response, early blood T cell clone dynamics with interferon-beta performed best. Once radiotherapy plus ipilimumab had been given, TCR clones derived from tumor expanded in blood.

This sequence originates from a human donor with non-small cell lung cancer that progressed on radiotherapy plus ipilimumab. V is TRBV4-3 and J is TRBJ2-7; perhaps D is TRBD1 or TRBD2 (6 bases each). The source material was peripheral blood, sampled from a patient treated with radiotherapy plus ipilimumab. The CDR3 DNA is TGCGCCAGCAGCCAAGATTGGGGGGCGGGATACGAGCAGTACTTC. This gives the protein CASSQDWGAGYEQYF.